This TCR beta chain emerged from a study of T cell repertoires in cytomegalovirus infection. Study summary: Based on public TCR beta signatures, there were indications of CMV infection and of a matching HLA type.

The germline V gene encodes CDR1 LGHNA and CDR2 YNFKEQ. The CDR3 spans 14 residues. Trimming cost V 2 bases and J 9 bases, with 14 bases left between them. Study-level points and caveats: HLA-C-restricted CMV-specific TCR beta clonotypes prevailed in the ex vivo response.

This clonotype appeared a few times. Its antigen is undetermined. TCRdb re-analysed the reads in MiXCR, keeping a single row per CDR3 protein. The data show about 140,000 distinct CDR3 sequences, about 6.5% seen once. The chain couples TRBV4-2 to TRBJ2-1; D gene unclear. Sequencing was performed on PBMCs. The sequence came from a human donor in good health (CMV status not recorded). Some clones in this sample may be carry-over from other donors' samples. CDR3 nucleotide sequence: TGTGCCAGCAGCCAACACTCGAGGAGCAGTGAGCAGTTCTTC. This gives the protein CASSQHSRSSEQFF.